The 30 T cell receptor beta chains below all came from one sample that was sequenced in a study of human T cells and chemical hapten exposure. Time point meaning: patch test 2, 6 weeks after DPC sensitization. The treatment is: therapeutic diphenylcyclopropenone sensitization with weekly scalp DPC. TCRdb called the RACE reads again in MiXCR, with one record for every CDR3 protein. The sample has 95,000 or so distinct CDR3 sequences, roughly 11% seen once; the top ten hold 3.2%. The specimen comprised whole blood, sampled in connection with sensitization to the hapten diphenylcyclopropenone (DPC). The receptors originated from a woman in her thirties or forties with alopecia areata. Some clones in this sample may be carry-over from other donors' samples.

The chain combines TRBV6-5 with TRBJ2-1; D unclear. The V gene's germline CDR1 is MNHEY and CDR2 SVGAGI. The ends were cut back, 10 bases at V and 0 bases at J, with 13 bases in the middle. The CDR3 sequence is 14 residues long. The CDR3, as DNA: TGTGCCACCATAGACCCGAACTCCTACAATGAGCAGTTCTTC. This encodes CATIDPNSYNEQFF.

There are many counts of this clonotype. This chain connects TRBV6-5 to TRBJ1-2; D is perhaps TRBD1 (6 bases). V was shortened by 5 bases and J by 4 bases, with 20 bases between the two germline ends. CDR1 is MNHEY, CDR2 SVGAGI, per germline. The length of the CDR3 is 16 residues. In DNA form, the CDR3 reads TGTGCCAGCAGTGCTGACAGGCCCCACAAGGGCTATGGCTACACCTTC. It encodes CASSADRPHKGYGYTF.

This clonotype is termed medium-sized. This chain connects TRBV6-6 to TRBJ2-3, with no clear D. Germline-derived CDR1 and CDR2 are MNHNY and SVGAGI (reference sequence). The CDR3 runs 16 residues. Between the trimmed V and J ends, which lost 3 bases and 2 bases, there was a span of 15 bases. The CDR3 bases are TGTGCCAGCAGTTATCAGATTATACTATCCACAGATACGCAGTATTTT. It is translated as CASSYQIILSTDTQYF.

This clonotype was counted many times. This chain links TRBV23-1 with TRBJ1-5; 11 nucleotides align to TRBD1. TRBV23-1 qualifies as an ORF whose function is uncertain. The V gene end was trimmed by 0 bases and the J gene end by 5 bases; junction bases not matched to a gene: 3. The CDR3 runs to 16 residues. The CDR3 DNA follows: TGCGCCAGCAGTCAATCTGGACAGGGGGCGCATCAGCCCCAGCATTTT. Translation: CASSQSGQGAHQPQHF.

At least ten counts were recorded for this clonotype. V and J are TRBV7-2 and TRBJ2-3; D not resolved. Germline V gene sequence: CDR1 SGHTA, CDR2 FQGNSA. Trimming stripped 0 bases from V and 2 bases from J, with 3 bases between. The CDR3 runs 13 residues. The CDR3 DNA is TGTGCCAGCAGCTTAGCGGTCACAGATACGCAGTATTTT. The encoded protein is CASSLAVTDTQYF.

The chain uses TRBV6-2 or TRBV6-3 and TRBJ2-3; maybe TRBD1 (5 bases). From germline, CDR1 is MNHEY and CDR2 SVGEGT. V was shortened by 7 bases and J by 3 bases, with 14 bases between the two germline ends. This CDR3 spans 14 amino acids. Written as DNA, the CDR3 is TGTGCCAGCAACGAAAGACAGTCAACAGATACGCAGTATTTT. As protein: CASNERQSTDTQYF.

This clonotype has ten or more counts. This chain uses TRBV6-2 or TRBV6-3 with TRBJ2-1, with 9 bases aligning to TRBD2. Germline loops: CDR1 MNHEY, CDR2 SVGEGT. This CDR3 has 13 residues. V lost 6 bases and J lost 6; bases outside the gene matches: 3. The CDR3 sequence: CASSKTSGNEQFF. For the CDR3, the DNA is TGTGCCAGCAGCAAGACTAGCGGCAATGAGCAGTTCTTC.

This clonotype was found many times. At one boundary the junction diverges from the germline segment, which might be a read error. V is TRBV7-7 and J is TRBJ2-1; 10 bases align to TRBD1. This CDR3 is 15 amino acids long. From germline, CDR1 is SSHAT and CDR2 FNYEAQ (reference sequence). The CDR3: CASSLGDRGYNEQFF. The CDR3 region has the DNA TGTGCTAGCAGCTTAGGGGACAGGGGCTACAATGAGCAGTTCTTC.

This clonotype occurred many times. This chain joins TRBV7-9 and TRBJ2-7; TRBD1 agrees at 11 bases. The V and J ends lost 8 bases and 3 bases, in that order; junction bases with no gene match: 3. This CDR3 spans 13 amino acids. Germline V CDR1 and CDR2: SEHNR, FQNEAQ (reference sequence). This CDR3 is CASGQGARYEQYF. The CDR3 DNA sequence: TGTGCCAGCGGACAGGGGGCGCGCTACGAGCAGTACTTC.

The chain recombines TRBV12-3 or TRBV12-4 with TRBJ2-7, with TRBD1 matching over 7 bases. V shed 5 bases, J shed 4 bases, and the junction held 8 bases outside the gene matches. The CDR3 is 14 residues long. The CDR3, as DNA: TGTGCCAGCAGTCGAAACAGGGGAGTATACGAGCAGTACTTC. Protein: CASSRNRGVYEQYF.

This clonotype was seen a few times. V gene TRBV29-1 combines with J gene TRBJ2-3; TRBD1 agrees at 8 bases. The junction had 4 bases not matched to a gene; V was cut back by 4 bases and J by 1 base. The CDR3 consists of 14 residues. Germline V gives CDR1 SQVTM, CDR2 ANQGSEA. CDR3 in DNA: TGCAGCGTTGGACAGGGGCTGCGCACAGATACGCAGTATTTT. Translated: CSVGQGLRTDTQYF.

This clonotype was seen ten or more times. The genes are TRBV30 and TRBJ1-1, with 10 bases matching TRBD1. Germline-derived CDR1 and CDR2 are GTSNPN and SVGIG (reference sequence). The junction had 8 bases not matched to a gene; V was cut back by 0 bases and J by 4 bases. The CDR3 spans 16 residues. The CDR3 is CAWSVGTGVGGTEAFF. CDR3 sequence (DNA): TGTGCCTGGAGTGTTGGGACAGGGGTAGGTGGCACTGAAGCTTTCTTT. Together with reference TRBV30 and TRBJ1-1, the CDR3 gives the full variable domain: SQTIHQWPATLVQPVGSPLSLECTVEGTSNPNLYWYRQAAGRGLQLLFYSVGIGQISSEVPQNLSASRPQDRQFILSSKKLLLSDSGFYLCAWSVGTGVGGTEAFFGQGTRLTVV.

About this clonotype itself: A read error may account for a junction end that differs from germline. This chain uses TRBV6-2 or TRBV6-3 with TRBJ1-2; D gene ambiguous. Germline CDR1 is MNHEY and CDR2 is SVGEGT. The CDR3 has 14 residues. The CDR3 loop is CASIRAGPNYGCTF. The DNA for the CDR3 is TGTGCCAGCATCCGCGCGGGCCCTAACTATGGCTGCACCTTC.

This clonotype was counted a few times. This sequence joins TRBV5-1 and TRBJ1-1; D not certain. The ends were cut back, 1 base at V and 4 bases at J, with 17 bases in the middle. The germline V gene has CDR1 SGHRS and CDR2 YFSETQ. CDR3 size: 16 residues. The CDR3 region has the DNA TGCGCCAGCAGCTTGACTCCCGTCGGTGGAACCACTGAAGCTTTCTTT. It codes for CASSLTPVGGTTEAFF. Using reference TRBV5-1 and TRBJ1-1 for the parts outside the CDR3, the full variable domain is KAGVTQTPRYLIKTRGQQVTLSCSPISGHRSVSWYQQTPGQGLQFLFEYFSETQRNKGNFPGRFSGRQFSNSRSEMNVSTLELGDSALYLCASSLTPVGGTTEAFFGQGTRLTVV.

The sample holds many counts of this clonotype. The chain is built from TRBV7-2 and TRBJ1-1; D unresolved. V lost 1 base and J 6 bases, leaving 6 bases between the germline ends. CDR1 is SGHTA and CDR2 is FQGNSA in the germline V gene. The CDR3 has 12 residues. The CDR3 nucleotides read TGTGCCAGCAGCTTAGGCCAGGCTGAAGCTTTCTTT. It specifies CASSLGQAEAFF.

This clonotype was counted at least ten times. The V call is TRBV18, the J call TRBJ1-1; D may be TRBD1 (6 bases). Trimming left V 3 bases short and J 4 bases short, with 12 bases between. The CDR3 sequence is 14 residues long. Germline CDR1 reads KGHSH; CDR2 reads LQKENI. The CDR3 DNA sequence: TGTGCCAGCTCACCGGGACAAGCCACCACTGAAGCTTTCTTT. This sequence encodes CASSPGQATTEAFF.

This clonotype was recorded a few times. The V gene is TRBV6-6, the J gene TRBJ2-7, with TRBD2 matching over 11 bases. The length of the CDR3 is 17 residues. V was pared by 4 bases and J by 4 bases, with 12 bases of the junction left unmatched. Germline CDR1 reads MNHNY; CDR2 reads SVGAGI (reference sequence). The CDR3 bases are TGTGCCAGCAGTTCCCCTACGACTAGCGGGAATATTTACGAGCAGTACTTC. Translated: CASSSPTTSGNIYEQYF.

The J gene is TRBJ2-7, the V gene TRBV7-2, with D possibly called TRBD1 or TRBD2 (5 bases each). The germline CDR1 and CDR2 sequences are SGHTA and FQGNSA. Deletions cut 4 bases from V and 7 bases from J, with 17 bases between. This CDR3 comprises 14 residues. The CDR3 DNA follows: TGTGCCAGCAGCTGGGACCTCTTGTCTTATGAGCAGTACTTC. It yields the protein CASSWDLLSYEQYF. Complete variable domain (other parts from reference TRBV7-2 and TRBJ2-7): GAGVSQSPSNKVTEKGKDVELRCDPISGHTALYWYRQSLGQGLEFLIYFQGNSAPDKSGLPSDRFSAERTGGSVSTLTIQRTQQEDSAVYLCASSWDLLSYEQYFGPGTRLTVT.

This clonotype was counted only a few times. This rearrangement joins TRBV18 to TRBJ2-7, with 8 bases fitting TRBD2. From germline, CDR1 is KGHSH and CDR2 LQKENI. V lost 0 bases, J lost 8 bases, and 9 bases stayed unmatched. The CDR3 totals 15 residues. The CDR3 sequence: CASSPPSGAGGQQYF. As DNA, the CDR3 is TGTGCCAGCTCACCACCTTCGGGGGCGGGGGGCCAGCAGTACTTC.

The chain employs TRBV27 and TRBJ1-3; D is possibly TRBD1 (5 bases). The germline V gene has CDR1 MNHEY and CDR2 SMNVEV (reference sequence). CDR3 length: 15 residues. V was cut by 11 bases and J by 1 base, with 18 bases left in between. CDR3 in amino acids: CAGLGGTGSGNTIYF. The CDR3 DNA reads TGTGCCGGACTCGGAGGCACAGGTTCTGGAAACACCATATATTTT.

The sample holds many counts of this clonotype. The chain is built from TRBV20-1 and TRBJ2-7, with D possibly called TRBD1 or TRBD2 (5 bases each). V lost 3 bases to trimming and J lost 2 bases, with 14 bases between them. The CDR3 has 14 residues. Germline values: CDR1 DFQATT, CDR2 SNEGSKA (reference sequence). The CDR3 spells CSARSPGTTYEQYF. The CDR3 DNA sequence: TGCAGTGCTAGGTCACCCGGGACCACCTACGAGCAGTACTTC.

The rearrangement links TRBV12-3 or TRBV12-4 to TRBJ2-7; maybe TRBD1 (6 bases). This CDR3 comprises 13 residues. V lost 6 bases to trimming and J lost 4 bases, with 13 bases between them. The CDR3 sequence is CASRVRDTYEQYF. The DNA for the CDR3 is TGTGCCAGCAGAGTCCGGGACACATACGAGCAGTACTTC.

This clonotype was seen repeatedly, ten times or more. The J gene is TRBJ2-7, the V gene TRBV18; D remains unclear. V lost 0 bases to trimming and J lost 12 bases, with 12 bases between them. The CDR3 is 12 amino acids. From germline, CDR1 is KGHSH and CDR2 LQKENI. For the CDR3, the DNA is TGTGCCAGCTCACCACCCTCCGGCGCAAGGTACTTC. Residues: CASSPPSGARYF.

The table lists this clonotype with many counts. The rearrangement links TRBV30 to TRBJ1-2; unclear D gene. The CDR3 is made up of 11 amino acids. CDR1 and CDR2 (germline): GTSNPN, SVGIG (reference sequence). The V end was cut by 2 bases, the J end by 8 bases, with 9 bases between. CDR3 residues: CAWSSRIGYTF. Written as DNA, the CDR3 is TGTGCCTGGAGTAGTAGAATCGGCTACACCTTC.

This clonotype came up a few times. The chain couples TRBV19 to TRBJ1-2, with D possibly matching TRBD1 (6 bases). Germline assignment: CDR1 LNHDA and CDR2 SQIVND (reference sequence). This CDR3 has 12 amino acids. The V end was cut by 9 bases, the J end by 6 bases, with 14 bases between. This CDR3 is CASNRVGHGYTF. The CDR3 nucleotides read TGTGCCAGCAACAGGGTTGGCCATGGCTACACCTTC.

This clonotype was found a few times. The V and J genes are TRBV7-9 and TRBJ1-2; D gene ambiguous. Deletions cut 10 bases from V and 1 base from J, with 13 bases between. Germline CDR1 is SEHNR and CDR2 is FQNEAQ (reference sequence). The CDR3 is 13 residues long. The DNA for the CDR3 is TGTGCCACCTCGGACGGAATTAACTATGGCTACACCTTC. Translating gives CATSDGINYGYTF. Full variable domain (rest looked up from reference TRBV7-9 and TRBJ1-2): DTGVSQNPRHKITKRGQNVTFRCDPISEHNRLYWYRQTLGQGPEFLTYFQNEAQLEKSRLLSDRFSAERPKGSFSTLEIQRTEQGDSAMYLCATSDGINYGYTFGSGTRLTVV.

This chain connects TRBV24-1 to TRBJ2-5, with a tentative D call TRBD2 (6 bases). Germline V gene sequence: CDR1 KGHDR, CDR2 SFDVKD. The CDR3 sequence is 20 residues long. Deletions cut 4 bases from V and 0 bases from J, with 26 bases between. The CDR3 loop is CATSEPDPGLNSGHQETQYF. CDR3 nucleotides: TGTGCCACCAGTGAACCTGACCCCGGACTCAATAGCGGACACCAAGAGACCCAGTACTTC.

This clonotype appeared many times. The rearrangement joins TRBV2 to TRBJ2-3; D may be TRBD1 (6 bases). Looked up from germline, CDR1 is SNHLY and CDR2 is FYNNEI. This CDR3 has 13 residues. The ends were cut back, 8 bases at V and 1 base at J, with 10 bases in the middle. As DNA, the CDR3 is TGTGCCAGCGGGGCAGGGGGCACAGATACGCAGTATTTT. It is translated as CASGAGGTDTQYF.

This clonotype was seen a handful of times. The chain recombines TRBV6-1 with TRBJ2-1; 7 nucleotides align to TRBD1. Trimming at V came to 3 bases and at J to 6 bases, leaving 11 bases not matched to a gene. In germline, CDR1 is MNHNS, CDR2 SASEGT. The CDR3 is made up of 16 amino acids. CDR3 protein: CASSEERDRSANEQFF. DNA of the CDR3: TGTGCCAGCAGTGAGGAACGGGACAGATCGGCCAATGAGCAGTTCTTC.

This clonotype was counted at least ten times. In DNA form, the CDR3 reads TGCAGTGTTGAGGGACCGAGGAACACTGAAGCTTTCTTT. Its translation: CSVEGPRNTEAFF. V is TRBV20-1 and J is TRBJ1-1; a possible D gene is TRBD1 (5 bases). The germline CDR1 and CDR2 sequences are DFQATT and SNEGSKA (reference sequence). The ends were cut back, 7 bases at V and 1 base at J, with 13 bases in the middle. The CDR3 extends over 13 amino acids.